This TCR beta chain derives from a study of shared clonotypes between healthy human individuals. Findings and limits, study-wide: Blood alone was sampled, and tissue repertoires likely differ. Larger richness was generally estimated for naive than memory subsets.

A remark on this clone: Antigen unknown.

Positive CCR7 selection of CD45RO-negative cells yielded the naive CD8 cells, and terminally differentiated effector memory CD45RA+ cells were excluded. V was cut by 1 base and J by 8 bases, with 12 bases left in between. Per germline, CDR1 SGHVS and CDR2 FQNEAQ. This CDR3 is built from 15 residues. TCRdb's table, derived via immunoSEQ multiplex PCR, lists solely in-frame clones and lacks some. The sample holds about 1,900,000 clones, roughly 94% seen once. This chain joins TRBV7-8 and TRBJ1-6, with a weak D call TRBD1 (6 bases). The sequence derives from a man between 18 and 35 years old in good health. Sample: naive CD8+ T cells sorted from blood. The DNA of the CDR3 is TGTGCCAGCAGCTTAGAGGGGGGGAGCGATTCACCCCTCCACTTT. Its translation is CASSLEGGSDSPLHF.